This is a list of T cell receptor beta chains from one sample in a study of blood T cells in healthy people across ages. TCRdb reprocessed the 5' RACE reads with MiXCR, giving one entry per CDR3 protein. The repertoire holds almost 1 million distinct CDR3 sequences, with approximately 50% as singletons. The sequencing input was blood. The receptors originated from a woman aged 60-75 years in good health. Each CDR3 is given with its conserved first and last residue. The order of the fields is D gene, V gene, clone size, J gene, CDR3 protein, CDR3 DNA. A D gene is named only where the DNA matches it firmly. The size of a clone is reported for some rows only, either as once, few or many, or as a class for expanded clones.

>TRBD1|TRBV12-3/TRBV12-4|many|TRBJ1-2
CASSLPGQGNGYTF
TGTGCCAGCAGTTTGCCCGGACAGGGGAATGGCTACACCTTC
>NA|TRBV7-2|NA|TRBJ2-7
CASSLFGYVQYF
TGTGCCAGCAGCTTGTTCGGCTACGTGCAGTACTTC
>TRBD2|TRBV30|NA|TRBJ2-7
CAWSVGLAGALSYEQYF
TGTGCCTGGAGTGTCGGACTAGCGGGAGCCCTCTCCTACGAGCAGTACTTC
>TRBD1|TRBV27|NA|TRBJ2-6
CASRPRWDRDAGANVLTF
TGTGCCAGCAGACCCCGTTGGGACAGGGACGCTGGGGCCAACGTCCTGACTTTC
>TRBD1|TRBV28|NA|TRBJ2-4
CASSQAGGAKNIQYF
TGTGCCAGCAGCCAAGCAGGGGGAGCCAAAAACATTCAGTACTTC
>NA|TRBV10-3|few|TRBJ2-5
CAISPDLMGETQYF
TGTGCCATCAGTCCTGACTTGATGGGGGAGACCCAGTACTTC
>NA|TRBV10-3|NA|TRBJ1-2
CAISEDNLNYGYTF
TGTGCCATCAGTGAGGACAATCTTAACTATGGCTACACCTTC
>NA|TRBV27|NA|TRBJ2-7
CASSLWGSLGTYEQYF
TGTGCCAGCAGTTTATGGGGCAGCCTTGGGACCTACGAGCAGTACTTC
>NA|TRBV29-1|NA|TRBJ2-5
CSSRVLSEGEQYF
TGCAGCTCAAGGGTCTTATCCGAGGGTGAGCAGTACTTC
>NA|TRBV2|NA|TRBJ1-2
CASSEHREYGYTF
TGTGCCAGCAGTGAACACAGGGAATATGGCTACACCTTC
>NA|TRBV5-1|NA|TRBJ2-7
CASSFLGGGTYEQYF
TGCGCCAGCAGCTTCTTGGGTGGCGGAACCTACGAGCAGTACTTC
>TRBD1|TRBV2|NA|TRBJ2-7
CASSDRTLSYEQYF
TGTGCCAGCTCGGACAGGACCCTCTCCTACGAGCAGTACTTC
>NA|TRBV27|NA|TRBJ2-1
CASSFAGASSYNEQFF
TGTGCCAGCAGTTTCGCGGGGGCCAGCTCCTACAATGAGCAGTTCTTC
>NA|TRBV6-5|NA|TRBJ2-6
CASSYSTGISGANVLTF
TGTGCCAGCAGTTACTCCACAGGGATCTCTGGGGCCAACGTCCTGACTTTC
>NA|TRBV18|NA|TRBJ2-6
CASSPSRNGASVLTF
TGTGCCAGCTCACCATCGCGGAACGGGGCCAGCGTCCTGACTTTC
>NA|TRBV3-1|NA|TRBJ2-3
CASSNSGNPDTQYF
TGTGCCAGCAGCAATAGTGGGAACCCAGATACGCAGTATTTT
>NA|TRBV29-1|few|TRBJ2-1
CSVEPQSNEQFF
TGCAGCGTTGAACCCCAAAGCAATGAGCAGTTCTTC
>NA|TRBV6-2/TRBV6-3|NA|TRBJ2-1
CARSYTHEQFF
TGTGCCCGCAGTTATACCCATGAGCAGTTCTTC
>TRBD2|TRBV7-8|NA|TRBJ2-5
CASSWVGGPIETQYF
TGTGCCAGCAGCTGGGTGGGAGGGCCGATAGAGACCCAGTACTTC
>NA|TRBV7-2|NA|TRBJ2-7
CAGSPERNTYEQYF
TGTGCCGGCAGCCCAGAGAGGAATACCTACGAGCAGTACTTC
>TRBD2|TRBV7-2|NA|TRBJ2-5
CASSLANPGTNGSRQETQYF
TGTGCCAGCAGCTTAGCCAATCCCGGGACTAACGGGAGTCGGCAAGAGACCCAGTACTTC
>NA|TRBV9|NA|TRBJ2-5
CASSVGGVKGTQYF
TGTGCCAGCAGCGTCGGGGGTGTCAAGGGGACCCAGTACTTC
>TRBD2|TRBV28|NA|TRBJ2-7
CASRMKRTSAHPYEQYF
TGTGCCAGCAGGATGAAGCGGACTAGCGCACATCCCTACGAGCAGTACTTC